This T cell receptor (beta chain) came from a study of response to subunit inactivated influenza vaccine. MiXCR, applied by TCRdb to the RT-PCR reads, yields one record per CDR3 protein. This table has roughly 500,000 distinct CDR3 sequences, 15% to 20% appearing once. V shed 4 bases and J 4 bases; nucleotides not matched to a gene: 5. The CDR3 spans 14 residues. CDR1 SGHRS and CDR2 YFSETQ come from the germline V gene. The chain combines TRBV5-1 with TRBJ2-5; 9 nucleotides agree with TRBD2. This clonotype was obtained from a man aged 45 to 70 who received an inactivated influenza vaccine. The input for sequencing was CD4+ T cells sorted from PBMCs, taken less than 30 months after vaccination. The CDR3 nucleotides are TGCGCCAGCAGCCTCCCTAGCGGGGCAGAGACCCAGTACTTC. Translation gives CASSLPSGAETQYF.